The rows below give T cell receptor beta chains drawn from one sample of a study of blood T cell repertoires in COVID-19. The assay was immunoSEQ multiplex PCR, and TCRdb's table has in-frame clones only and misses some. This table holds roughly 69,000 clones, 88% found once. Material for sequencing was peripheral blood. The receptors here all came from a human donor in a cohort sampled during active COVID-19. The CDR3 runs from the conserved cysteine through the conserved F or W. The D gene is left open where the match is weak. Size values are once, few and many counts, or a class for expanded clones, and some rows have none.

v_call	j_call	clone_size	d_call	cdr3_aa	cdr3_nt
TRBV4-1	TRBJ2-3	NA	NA	CASSPYSSTDTQYF	TGCGCCAGCAGCCCTTATAGTAGCACAGATACGCAGTATTTT
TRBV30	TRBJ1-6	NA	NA	CAWTSSRGISPLHF	TGTGCCTGGACCTCCTCTCGGGGGATTTCACCCCTCCACTTT
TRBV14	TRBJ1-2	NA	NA	CASSPERFYGYTF	TGTGCCAGCAGCCCAGAACGGTTTTATGGCTACACCTTC
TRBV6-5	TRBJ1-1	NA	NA	CASTGRASGNTEAFF	TGTGCCTCTACGGGGAGGGCGTCGGGGAACACTGAAGCTTTCTTT
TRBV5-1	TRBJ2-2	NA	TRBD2	CASSLVAGRTGELFF	TGCGCCAGCAGCTTGGTAGCGGGAAGGACCGGGGAGCTGTTTTTT
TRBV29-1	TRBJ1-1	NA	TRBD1	CSVWDRGYTEAFF	TGCAGCGTTTGGGACAGGGGGTACACTGAAGCTTTCTTT
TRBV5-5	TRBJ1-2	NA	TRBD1	CASSTGTGEWNGYTF	TGTGCCAGCAGCACTGGGACAGGGGAGTGGAATGGCTACACCTTC
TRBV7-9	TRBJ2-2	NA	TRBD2	CASSFLAVAGELFF	TGTGCCAGCAGCTTCCTAGCGGTGGCCGGGGAGCTGTTTTTT
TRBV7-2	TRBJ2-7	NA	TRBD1	CASSSRTGGTYEQYF	TGTGCCAGCAGCTCGAGGACAGGGGGGACCTACGAGCAGTACTTC
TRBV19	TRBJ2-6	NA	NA	CASSVGPTGANVLTF	TGTGCCAGCTCCGTCGGTCCCACGGGGGCCAACGTCCTGACTTTC
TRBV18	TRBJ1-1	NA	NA	CASSPKGFSEAFF	TGTGCCAGCTCACCGAAGGGGTTTAGTGAAGCTTTCTTT
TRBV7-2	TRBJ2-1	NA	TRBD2	CASSHGLAGGQGEQFF	TGTGCCAGCAGCCACGGACTAGCGGGGGGGCAGGGTGAGCAGTTCTTC
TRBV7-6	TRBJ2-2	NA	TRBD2	CASSQLAGNTGELFF	TGTGCCAGCAGCCAACTAGCGGGGAACACCGGGGAGCTGTTTTTT
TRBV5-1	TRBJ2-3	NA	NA	CASSSALADTQYF	TGCGCCAGCAGCTCCGCCCTAGCAGATACGCAGTATTTT
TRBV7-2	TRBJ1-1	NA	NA	CASSSRTASNTEAFF	TGTGCCAGCAGCTCGAGGACAGCCTCGAACACTGAAGCTTTCTTT
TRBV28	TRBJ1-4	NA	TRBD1	CASSPVDRVNEKLFF	TGTGCCAGCAGTCCCGTAGACAGGGTTAATGAAAAACTGTTTTTT
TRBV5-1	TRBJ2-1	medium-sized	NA	CASSYRPHGGWKDNEQFF	TGCGCCAGCAGCTACCGGCCTCACGGCGGGTGGAAGGACAATGAGCAGTTCTTC
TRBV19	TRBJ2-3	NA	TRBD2	CASSVGLAGGLDTQYF	TGTGCCAGTAGTGTCGGACTAGCGGGGGGGCTCGATACGCAGTATTTT
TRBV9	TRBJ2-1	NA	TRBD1	CASSETGTGGSEQFF	TGTGCCAGCAGCGAGACCGGGACAGGGGGCAGTGAGCAGTTCTTC
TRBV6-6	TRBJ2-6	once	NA	CASSLTHGGRIVANVLTF	TGTGCCAGCAGTCTCACTCATGGGGGCCGCATCGTAGCCAACGTCCTGACTTTC
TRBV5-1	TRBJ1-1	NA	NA	CASSLTVNTEAFF	TGCGCCAGCAGCTTGACAGTCAACACTGAAGCTTTCTTT
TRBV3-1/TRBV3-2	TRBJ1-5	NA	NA	CASSRGDNQPQHF	TGTGCCAGCAGCCGGGGGGACAATCAGCCCCAGCATTTT
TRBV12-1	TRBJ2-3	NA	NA	CARRLAPETDTQYF	TGTGCCAGAAGACTAGCCCCTGAGACAGATACGCAGTATTTT
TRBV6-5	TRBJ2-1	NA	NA	CASSYGQGNEQFF	TGTGCCAGCAGTTACGGGCAGGGGAATGAGCAGTTCTTC
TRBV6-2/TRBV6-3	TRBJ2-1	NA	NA	CASSWQSYNEQFF	TGTGCCAGCAGTTGGCAGTCCTACAATGAGCAGTTCTTC
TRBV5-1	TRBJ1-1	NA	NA	CASSLNGGYNTEAFF	TGCGCCAGCAGCTTGAACGGTGGTTATAACACTGAAGCTTTCTTT
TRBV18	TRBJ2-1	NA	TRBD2	CASSPPYSGRASKYEQFF	TGTGCCAGCTCACCTCCCTATAGCGGGAGGGCCTCAAAGTATGAGCAGTTCTTC
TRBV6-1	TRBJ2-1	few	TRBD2	CASSDRVGLAGVNEQFF	TGTGCCAGCAGTGATCGGGTTGGGCTAGCGGGAGTCAATGAGCAGTTCTTC
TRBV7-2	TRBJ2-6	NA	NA	CASSGQASGANVLTF	TGTGCCAGCAGTGGCCAGGCCTCTGGGGCCAACGTCCTGACTTTC
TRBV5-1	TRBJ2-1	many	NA	CASSPTGYSYNEQFF	TGCGCCAGCTCCCCTACAGGGTACTCCTACAATGAGCAGTTCTTC
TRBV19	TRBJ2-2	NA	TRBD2	CATRLAGGTGELFF	TGTGCCACCCGGCTAGCGGGAGGGACCGGGGAGCTGTTTTTT
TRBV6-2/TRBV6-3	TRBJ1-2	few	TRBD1	CASSRTGTRSGYTF	TGTGCCAGCAGCCGGACAGGGACCCGCTCTGGCTACACCTTC
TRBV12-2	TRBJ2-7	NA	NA	CASRCKTGSYEQYF	TGTGCAAGTCGCTGCAAAACAGGGTCCTACGAGCAGTACTTC
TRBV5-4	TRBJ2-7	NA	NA	CASTLGGGLEYEQYF	TGTGCCAGCACCCTTGGGGGGGGCTTGGAGTACGAGCAGTACTTC
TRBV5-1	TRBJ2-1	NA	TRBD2	CASSFRLAGGHEQFF	TGCGCCAGCAGCTTTCGTCTAGCGGGAGGTCATGAGCAGTTCTTC
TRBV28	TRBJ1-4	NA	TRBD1	CASSQQGAREKLFF	TGTGCCAGCAGTCAACAGGGGGCTCGGGAAAAACTGTTTTTT
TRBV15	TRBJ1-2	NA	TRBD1	CASRPQGARNYGYTF	TGTGCCAGCAGACCGCAGGGGGCTAGGAACTATGGCTACACCTTC
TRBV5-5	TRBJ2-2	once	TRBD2	CASNPLSGRVSGELFF	TGTGCCAGCAATCCCCTCAGCGGGAGGGTTAGCGGGGAGCTGTTTTTT
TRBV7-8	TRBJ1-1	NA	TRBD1	CASSDRTGGGTEAFF	TGTGCCAGCAGCGACCGAACAGGGGGAGGCACTGAAGCTTTCTTT
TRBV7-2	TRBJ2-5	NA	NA	CASSLRAGQETQYF	TGTGCCAGCAGCTTACGGGCAGGGCAAGAGACCCAGTACTTC
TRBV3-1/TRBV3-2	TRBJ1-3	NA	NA	CASNTGTGNTIYF	TGTGCCAGCAACACAGGGACTGGAAACACCATATATTTT
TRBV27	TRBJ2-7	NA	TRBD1	CASSRRQGSYEQYF	TGTGCCAGCAGCCGTCGACAGGGGTCCTACGAGCAGTACTTC
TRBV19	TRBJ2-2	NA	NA	CASSIDGGLNTGELFF	TGTGCCAGTAGTATAGATGGGGGCTTGAACACCGGGGAGCTGTTTTTT
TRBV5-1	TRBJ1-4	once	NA	CASSSRDTPNEKLFF	TGCGCCAGCAGTTCCCGGGACACTCCTAATGAAAAACTGTTTTTT
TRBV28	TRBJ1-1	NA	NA	CASMFGRGSTEAFF	TGTGCCAGCATGTTCGGTAGGGGGAGCACTGAAGCTTTCTTT
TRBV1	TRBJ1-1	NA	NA	CTSSHSRRQGGVDTEAFF	TGCACCAGCAGCCACTCCCGAAGGCAGGGCGGGGTAGACACTGAAGCTTTCTTT
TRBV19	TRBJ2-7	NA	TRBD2	CASSIGTSGRAFAYEQYF	TGTGCCAGTAGTATCGGGACTAGCGGGAGGGCCTTCGCCTACGAGCAGTACTTC
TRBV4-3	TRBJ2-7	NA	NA	CASSQDQDTYEQYF	TGCGCCAGCAGCCAAGATCAAGACACTTACGAGCAGTACTTC
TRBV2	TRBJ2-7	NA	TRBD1	CASSWTGTYEQYF	TGTGCCAGCAGTTGGACAGGGACCTACGAGCAGTACTTC
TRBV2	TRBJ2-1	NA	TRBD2	CASSEGGSGRYNEQFF	TGTGCCAGCAGTGAAGGGGGTAGCGGGAGATACAATGAGCAGTTCTTC
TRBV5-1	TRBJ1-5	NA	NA	CASSLVQGGNQPQHF	TGCGCCAGCAGCTTGGTTCAGGGCGGCAATCAGCCCCAGCATTTT
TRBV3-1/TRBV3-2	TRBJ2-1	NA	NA	CASSQPNRDRNEQFF	TGTGCCAGCAGCCAACCGAACAGGGACCGCAATGAGCAGTTCTTC
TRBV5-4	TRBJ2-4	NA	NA	CASSSQPNLAKNIQYF	TGTGCCAGCAGCTCACAACCAAATCTAGCCAAAAACATTCAGTACTTC
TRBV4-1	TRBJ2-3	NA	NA	CASSLHQDTQYF	TGCGCCAGCAGCTTACATCAGGATACGCAGTATTTT
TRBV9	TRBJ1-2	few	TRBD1	CASSVDGTGLGGYTF	TGTGCCAGCAGCGTAGACGGGACAGGGTTGGGTGGCTACACCTTC